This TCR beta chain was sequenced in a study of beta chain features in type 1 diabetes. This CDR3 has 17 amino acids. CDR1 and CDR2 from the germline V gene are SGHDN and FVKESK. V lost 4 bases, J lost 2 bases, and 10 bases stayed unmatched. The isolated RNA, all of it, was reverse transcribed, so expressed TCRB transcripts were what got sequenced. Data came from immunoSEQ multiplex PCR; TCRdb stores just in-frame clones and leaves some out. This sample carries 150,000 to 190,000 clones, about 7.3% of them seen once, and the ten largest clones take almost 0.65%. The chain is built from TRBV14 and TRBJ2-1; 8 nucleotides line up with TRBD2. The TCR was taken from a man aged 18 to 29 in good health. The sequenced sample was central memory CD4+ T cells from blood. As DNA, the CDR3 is TGTGCCAGCAGCCGGGGTGTTACTAGCGGCGCCTACAATGAGCAGTTCTTC. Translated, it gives CASSRGVTSGAYNEQFF.